The clone carrying this T cell receptor beta chain was observed a handful of times. This entry belongs to a study of blood T cells in healthy people across ages. The CDR3 is 15 residues long. V was pared by 7 bases and J by 2 bases, with 16 bases between. The germline V gene has CDR1 SGHTA and CDR2 FQGNSA. A J-beta primer mix and a sample-barcoded 5' primer were used in a second PCR of about 7 to 12 cycles. Every sample returned 2.5 million or more CDR3-containing paired-end reads. TCRdb reprocessed the 5' RACE reads via MiXCR and lists one record per CDR3 protein. The sample contains 1.5 million to 2 million distinct CDR3 sequences, approximately 30% of which appear only once.

The specimen was blood. The chain carries TRBV7-2 and TRBJ2-3; D might be TRBD1 or TRBD2, each matching 6 bases. The TCR was taken from a woman aged 30 to 39 in good health. The chain's CDR3 is CASTKWGAVTDTQYF. Written as DNA, the CDR3 is TGTGCCAGCACCAAGTGGGGGGCAGTCACAGATACGCAGTATTTT.